This paragraph covers one T cell receptor (beta chain) sequence. Profiled with immunoSEQ multiplex PCR; TCRdb holds only in-frame clones, not every one. In the table there are roughly 150,000 clones, 85% to 90% of which are singletons. The CDR3 spans 15 residues. Trimming shortened V by 0 bases and J by 7 bases, and 15 bases separated the two germline ends. Germline CDR1 and CDR2: MNHEY and SVGAGI. The source of the sample is a study of blood T cell repertoires in COVID-19. Study-level background: Material from acute and convalescent COVID-19 was sourced from the United States, Italy and Spain. From T cells, B-cell-depleted T cells, or PBMCs came the material, which was cDNA or gDNA.

This chain links TRBV6-5 with TRBJ1-2, with D possibly TRBD1 on 6 matching bases. The source is a woman aged 80 or over with acute or convalescent COVID-19. Sequenced sample: peripheral blood. For the CDR3, the DNA is TGTGCCAGCAGTTACTCGGGGGCGGGGAGGGTTGGCTACACCTTC. This gives the protein CASSYSGAGRVGYTF.